Each of the 17 T cell receptor beta chains below was sequenced from the same sample in a study of T cell repertoires in breast cancer. Blocking oligonucleotides added to a second nested PCR suppressed unpaired genes. TCRdb re-called the emulsion pairing reads with MiXCR, one entry per CDR3 protein. The top ten clones hold less than 70% of a sample with around 43,000 distinct CDR3 sequences, under 50% of them seen once. The expanded emulsion RT-PCR method captured paired alpha and beta chains from CD8+ T cells. The sequencing sample was made of CD8+ T cells. These receptors were obtained from a pool of human donors with breast cancer or a healthy control (not recorded which).

This chain uses TRBV7-2 with TRBJ1-6; TRBD1 is a possible D gene (5 bases). Trimming removed 7 bases from V and 1 base from J, with 11 bases in between. The CDR3 spans 15 residues. Germline CDR1 and CDR2: SGHTA and FQGNSA. Written as DNA, the CDR3 is TGTGCCAGCAACGAGGGGTGGTCCTATAATTCACCCCTCCACTTT. Protein: CASNEGWSYNSPLHF.

V is TRBV27 and J is TRBJ1-5, with D perhaps matching TRBD1 (6 bases). V lost 5 bases to trimming and J lost 2 bases, with 16 bases between them. The CDR3 runs 16 residues. The germline CDR1 and CDR2 sequences are MNHEY and SMNVEV (reference sequence). The CDR3 here is CASSNALQGGNQPQHF. CDR3 bases: TGTGCCAGCAGTAACGCCCTACAGGGCGGCAATCAGCCCCAGCATTTT.

This clonotype was detected only a few times. J is TRBJ2-2 and V is TRBV6-1; D is undetermined. Deletions cut 9 bases from V and 7 bases from J, with 9 bases between. The CDR3 is made up of 11 amino acids. CDR1 and CDR2 (germline): MNHNS, SASEGT. CDR3 nucleotides: TGTGCCAGTTGGGGTCACGGGGAGCTGTTTTTT. It yields the protein CASWGHGELFF.

This chain connects TRBV7-9 to TRBJ2-6, with 7 positions matching TRBD2. The CDR3 has 20 residues. Germline-derived CDR1 and CDR2 are SEHNR and FQNEAQ (reference sequence). V trimming: 5 bases; J trimming: 0 bases; junction bases outside the gene matches: 16. This chain's CDR3 is CASSQTGRRRSYSGANVLTF. In DNA form, the CDR3 reads TGTGCCAGCAGCCAAACCGGGAGGAGAAGGTCCTACTCTGGGGCCAACGTCCTGACTTTC. The variable domain in full, completed from reference TRBV7-9 and TRBJ2-6, reads DTGVSQNPRHKITKRGQNVTFRCDPISEHNRLYWYRQTLGQGPEFLTYFQNEAQLEKSRLLSDRFSAERPKGSFSTLEIQRTEQGDSAMYLCASSQTGRRRSYSGANVLTFGAGSRLTVL.

This clonotype was detected once. Because it lacks the conserved phenylalanine or tryptophan at the end, this CDR3 is likely a read error. V gene TRBV20-1 combines with J gene TRBJ1-2; 7 bases are shared with TRBD1. Losses at the gene ends were 3 bases for V and 6 bases for J; bases not matched to a gene: 4. CDR1 DFQATT and CDR2 SNEGSKA come from the germline V gene (reference sequence). The CDR3 loop spans 12 amino acids. The CDR3 coding sequence is TGCAGTGCTAGTGAGGGGGCGAATGGCTACACCTTA. This gives the protein CSASEGANGYTL.

To note about this clonotype: Just one base apart from a much larger clone, this may be a read error. This sequence joins TRBV20-1 and TRBJ1-1; perhaps TRBD1 as D (6 bases). Germline CDR1 and CDR2: DFQATT and SNEGSKA (reference sequence). The length of the CDR3 is 12 residues. With 1 base removed from V and 6 bases from J, the gap between germline ends came to 9 bases. The CDR3 loop is CSARGDRPEAFF. The CDR3, as DNA: TGCAGTGCTAGAGGAGACAGGCCTGAAGCTTTCTTT.

As DNA, the CDR3 is TGTGCCAGCAGCTTGGCTAGCGGTACCTCCTACGAGCAGTACTTC. It is translated as CASSLASGTSYEQYF. The chain recombines TRBV11-2 with TRBJ2-7; 7 nucleotides align to TRBD2. This CDR3 has 15 amino acids. With V trimmed by 3 bases and J by 0 bases, 5 bases remained unmatched. Germline CDR1 SGHAT, CDR2 FQNNGV. Combining the CDR3 with reference TRBV11-2 and TRBJ2-7 gives the whole variable domain EAGVAQSPRYKIIEKRQSVAFWCNPISGHATLYWYQQILGQGPKLLIQFQNNGVVDDSQLPKDRFSAERLKGVDSTLKIQPAKLEDSAVYLCASSLASGTSYEQYFGPGTRLTVT.

The rearrangement joins TRBV12-3 or TRBV12-4 to TRBJ1-3; D call uncertain. The CDR3 contains 15 residues. V was cut by 1 base and J by 0 bases, with 7 bases left in between. The CDR3 loop reads CASSLDANSGNTIYF. Here the CDR3 DNA reads TGTGCCAGCAGTTTAGACGCAAACTCTGGAAACACCATATATTTT.

This clonotype was found a few times. The chain has TRBV7-9 and TRBJ2-3; the D gene is possibly TRBD2 (7 bases). This CDR3 has 16 amino acids. V was pared by 1 base and J by 2 bases, with 13 bases between. Germline assignment: CDR1 SEHNR and CDR2 FQNEAQ (reference sequence). The CDR3, as DNA: TGTGCCAGCAGCTTAGGGGGTGGGGGGGCCACAGATACGCAGTATTTT. Its protein product is CASSLGGGGATDTQYF.

V usage is TRBV20-1 and J usage is TRBJ1-6; TRBD1 is a possible D gene (5 bases). V was pared by 3 bases and J by 6 bases, with 15 bases between. The CDR3 has 15 amino acids. Germline V gives CDR1 DFQATT, CDR2 SNEGSKA (reference sequence). CDR3 nucleotides: TGCAGTGCTAGCGGAAAGGGGATTTCTAATTCACCCCTCCACTTT. This translates into CSASGKGISNSPLHF.

The chain employs TRBV13 and TRBJ2-7, with a possible D match to TRBD2 (6 bases). The CDR3 extends over 14 amino acids. Germline-derived CDR1 and CDR2 are PRHDT and FYEKMQ (reference sequence). The V and J ends lost 5 bases and 0 bases respectively, with 11 bases between them. The CDR3 spells CASSHRDFSYEQYF. CDR3 sequence (DNA): TGTGCCAGCAGCCACCGGGACTTCTCCTACGAGCAGTACTTC.

About this clonotype: The junction differs from germline at one of its ends, possibly a read error. The V and J genes are TRBV2 and TRBJ2-1, with no clear D. The CDR3 covers 15 residues. Germline CDR1 reads SNHLY; CDR2 reads FYNNEI. The DNA for the CDR3 is TGTGCCAGCAGTGAAGAACGGAGCTCCTACGATGAGCAGTTCTTC. This codes for CASSEERSSYDEQFF.

This clonotype was seen ten or more times. This chain joins TRBV25-1 and TRBJ1-1; 10 bases line up with TRBD1. The CDR3 has 15 residues. CDR1 and CDR2 (germline): MGHDK, SYGVNS. V was clipped by 3 bases and J by 4 bases; unmatched bases: 5. The CDR3 reads CASSEDRGTVTEAFF. The CDR3 region has the DNA TGTGCCAGCAGTGAGGACAGGGGGACAGTCACTGAAGCTTTCTTT.

This sequence joins TRBV20-1 and TRBJ2-7; 8 positions agree with TRBD2. The ends lost 3 bases at V and 1 base at J; junction bases unmatched: 5. The CDR3 is made up of 14 amino acids. Per germline, CDR1 DFQATT and CDR2 SNEGSKA (reference sequence). DNA of the CDR3: TGCAGTGCTAGTGACAGCGGGAGATCCTACGAGCAGTACTTC. Translated: CSASDSGRSYEQYF.

This clonotype was seen at least ten times. V gene TRBV6-1 combines with J gene TRBJ1-1, with D perhaps matching TRBD1 (6 bases). V lost 5 bases and J lost 11, with 18 bases in between. The length of the CDR3 is 13 residues. Germline V gene sequence: CDR1 MNHNS, CDR2 SASEGT. The CDR3 region is CASSPPGHPEAFF. CDR3 DNA sequence: TGTGCCAGCAGTCCCCCGGGACACCCCGAGGCTTTCTTT.

The chain joins TRBV20-1 to TRBJ1-4; D is ambiguous. The V end was cut by 3 bases, the J end by 12 bases, with 17 bases between. From germline, CDR1 is DFQATT and CDR2 SNEGSKA (reference sequence). This CDR3 has 13 amino acids. The CDR3 here is CSARDHGREELFF. CDR3 in DNA: TGCAGTGCTAGGGACCACGGACGGGAGGAACTGTTTTTT.

On this clonotype itself: This could be a read error, since a much larger clone is one nucleotide away. The genes are TRBV6-2 or TRBV6-3 and TRBJ2-1, with 8 bases matching TRBD2. Germline V gives CDR1 MNHEY, CDR2 SVGEGT. The CDR3 is 15 amino acids. The CDR3 spells CASSYSQREYNERFF. For the CDR3, the DNA is TGTGCCAGCAGTTACTCACAGCGGGAGTACAATGAGCGGTTCTTC.